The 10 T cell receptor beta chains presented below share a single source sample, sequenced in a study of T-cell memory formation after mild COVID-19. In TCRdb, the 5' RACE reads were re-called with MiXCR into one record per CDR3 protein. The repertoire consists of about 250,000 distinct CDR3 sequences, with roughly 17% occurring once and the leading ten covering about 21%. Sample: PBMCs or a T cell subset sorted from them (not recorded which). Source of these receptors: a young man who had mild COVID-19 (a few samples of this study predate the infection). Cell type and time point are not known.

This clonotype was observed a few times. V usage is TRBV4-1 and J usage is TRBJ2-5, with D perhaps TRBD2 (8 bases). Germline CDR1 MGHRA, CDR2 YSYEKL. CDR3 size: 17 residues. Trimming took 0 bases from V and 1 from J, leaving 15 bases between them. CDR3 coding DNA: TGCGCCAGCAGCCAAGAAGGGGGCGGGGGGTTCCAAGAGACCCAGTACTTC. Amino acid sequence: CASSQEGGGGFQETQYF.

This CDR3 reads CASSLGGWNTGELFF. DNA of the CDR3: TGTGCCAGCAGCTTAGGGGGGTGGAACACCGGGGAGCTGTTTTTT. V gene TRBV7-6 combines with J gene TRBJ2-2; D may be TRBD1 or TRBD2 (5 bases each). From germline, CDR1 is SGHVS and CDR2 FNYEAQ. The CDR3 spans 15 residues. Deletions cut 1 base from V and 1 base from J, with 7 bases between.

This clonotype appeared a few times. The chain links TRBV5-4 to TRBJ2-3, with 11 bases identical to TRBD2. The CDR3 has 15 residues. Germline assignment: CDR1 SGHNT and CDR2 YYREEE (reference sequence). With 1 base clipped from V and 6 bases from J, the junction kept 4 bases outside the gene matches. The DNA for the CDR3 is TGTGCCAGCAGCTTGATCCTAGCGGGGGGCGATACGCAGTATTTT. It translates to CASSLILAGGDTQYF. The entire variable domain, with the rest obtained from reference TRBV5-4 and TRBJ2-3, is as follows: ETGVTQSPTHLIKTRGQQVTLRCSSQSGHNTVSWYQQALGQGPQFIFQYYREEENGRGNFPPRFSGLQFPNYSSELNVNALELDDSALYLCASSLILAGGDTQYFGPGTRLTVL.

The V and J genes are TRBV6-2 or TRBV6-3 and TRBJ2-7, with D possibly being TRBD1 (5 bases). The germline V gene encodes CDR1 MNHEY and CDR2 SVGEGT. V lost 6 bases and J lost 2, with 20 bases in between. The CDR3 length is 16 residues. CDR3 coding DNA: TGTGCCAGCAGCCTACATACCGACAGCTGGACCTACGAGCAGTACTTC. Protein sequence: CASSLHTDSWTYEQYF.

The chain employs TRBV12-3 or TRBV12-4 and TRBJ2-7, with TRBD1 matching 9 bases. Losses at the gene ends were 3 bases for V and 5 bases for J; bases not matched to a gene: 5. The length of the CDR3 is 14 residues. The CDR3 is CASSFWDRAHEQYF. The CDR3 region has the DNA TGTGCCAGCAGTTTCTGGGACAGGGCCCACGAGCAGTACTTC.

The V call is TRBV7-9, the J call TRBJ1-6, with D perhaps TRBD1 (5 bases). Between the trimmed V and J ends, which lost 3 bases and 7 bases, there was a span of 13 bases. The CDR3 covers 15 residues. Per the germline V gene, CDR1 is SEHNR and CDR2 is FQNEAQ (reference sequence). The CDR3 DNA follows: TGTGCCAGCAGCTTGGACAATTCCGGGAATTCACCCCTCCACTTT. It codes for CASSLDNSGNSPLHF.

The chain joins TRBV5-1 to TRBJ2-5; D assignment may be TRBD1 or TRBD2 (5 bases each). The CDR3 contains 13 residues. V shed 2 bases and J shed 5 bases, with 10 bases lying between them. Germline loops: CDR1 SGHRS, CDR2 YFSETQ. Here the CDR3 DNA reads TGCGCCAGCAGCTTTGGGGGAGCGGAGACCCAGTACTTC. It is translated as CASSFGGAETQYF.

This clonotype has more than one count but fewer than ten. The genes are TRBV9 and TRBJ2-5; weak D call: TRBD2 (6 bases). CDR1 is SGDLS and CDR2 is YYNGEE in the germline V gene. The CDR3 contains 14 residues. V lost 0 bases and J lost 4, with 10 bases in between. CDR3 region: CASSVGMGGETQYF. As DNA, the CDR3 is TGTGCCAGCAGCGTAGGTATGGGGGGAGAGACCCAGTACTTC.

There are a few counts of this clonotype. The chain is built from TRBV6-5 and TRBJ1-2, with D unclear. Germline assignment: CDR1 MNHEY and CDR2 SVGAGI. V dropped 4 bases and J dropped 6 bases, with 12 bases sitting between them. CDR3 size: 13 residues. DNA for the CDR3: TGTGCCAGCAGTTCCCTCCTGGTCCATGGCTACACCTTC. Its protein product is CASSSLLVHGYTF.

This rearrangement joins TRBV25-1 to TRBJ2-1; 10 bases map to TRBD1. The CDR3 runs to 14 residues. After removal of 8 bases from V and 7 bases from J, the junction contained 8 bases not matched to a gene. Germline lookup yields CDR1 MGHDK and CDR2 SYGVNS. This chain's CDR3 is CASQMGQGINEQFF. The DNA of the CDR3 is TGTGCCAGCCAGATGGGACAGGGGATTAATGAGCAGTTCTTC.